This T cell receptor beta chain comes out of a study of blood T cell repertoires in COVID-19. Germline V gene lookup returns CDR1 MDHEN and CDR2 SYDVKM. Between the trimmed V and J ends, which lost 3 bases and 3 bases, there was a span of 8 bases. The CDR3 is 13 residues long. Clones were read by immunoSEQ multiplex PCR, and TCRdb kept only the in-frame ones, dropping some. The table has about 430,000 clones, approximately 91% seen once; the top ten hold about 1.4%. The sequencing sample was made of PBMCs or T cells enriched from blood (not recorded which). The sequence was collected from a woman aged 18-29 years who had been exposed to COVID-19. The J gene is TRBJ1-2, the V gene TRBV28; D gene ambiguous. This chain's CDR3 is CASSLRAYYGYTF. CDR3 nucleotides: TGTGCCAGCAGTTTGCGGGCTTACTATGGCTACACCTTC.